The rows below give T cell receptor beta chains drawn from one sample of a study of cytomegalovirus exposure and HLA in healthy donors. Clones were read by immunoSEQ multiplex PCR, and TCRdb kept only the in-frame ones, dropping some. The repertoire holds about 190,000 clones, with 75% to 90% as singletons. What was sequenced was PBMCs. These receptors all stem from a woman in her forties or fifties in good health and CMV-seropositive. Each CDR3 is given with its conserved first and last residue. Each record gives: V gene, clone size, D gene, J gene, CDR3 protein, CDR3 DNA. The D gene is left open where the match is weak. Part of the rows lack a size; the others show once, few, many or a class for expanded clones.

>TRBV29-1|-|-|TRBJ1-1
CSVRTGWTEAFF
TGCAGCGTTCGTACAGGGTGGACTGAAGCTTTCTTT
>TRBV5-4|once|TRBD1|TRBJ1-2
CASSFDGQVRYGYTF
TGTGCCAGCAGCTTCGATGGACAGGTGCGCTATGGCTACACCTTC
>TRBV25-1|-|-|TRBJ1-1
CASSDDRRNTEAFF
TGTGCCAGCAGTGATGACAGAAGGAACACTGAAGCTTTCTTT
>TRBV21-1|-|-|TRBJ1-2
CASSANPPDSTLYYGYTF
TGTGCCAGCAGCGCCAACCCTCCGGACAGCACGTTATACTATGGCTACACCTTC
>TRBV28|once|TRBD1|TRBJ1-5
CASSSGQGAILSNQPQHF
TGTGCCAGCAGTTCAGGACAGGGGGCCATTCTGAGCAATCAGCCCCAGCATTTT
>TRBV7-2|-|TRBD2|TRBJ2-1
CASSLALLAGGAWDEQFF
TGTGCCAGCAGCTTAGCTTTGCTAGCGGGGGGGGCTTGGGATGAGCAGTTCTTC
>TRBV19|-|-|TRBJ1-5
CASRHRENQPQHF
TGTGCCAGTAGGCACAGGGAAAATCAGCCCCAGCATTTT
>TRBV5-1|-|-|TRBJ1-6
CASSLEGNPPLHF
TGCGCCAGCAGCTTGGAGGGGAATCCACCCCTCCACTTT
>TRBV4-1|few|-|TRBJ2-2
CASSQGRLTGELFF
TGCGCCAGCAGCCAAGGGAGGCTGACCGGGGAGCTGTTTTTT
>TRBV5-4|-|TRBD1|TRBJ1-4
CASSQSGQGNEKLFF
TGTGCCAGCAGTCAAAGCGGACAGGGAAATGAAAAACTGTTTTTT
>TRBV7-8|-|-|TRBJ2-7
CASSLGQGSGYEQYF
TGTGCCAGCAGCTTGGGGCAGGGCTCGGGCTACGAGCAGTACTTC
>TRBV5-1|-|-|TRBJ1-1
CASSGTGRDTEAFF
TGCGCCAGCAGCGGAACAGGGCGAGACACTGAAGCTTTCTTT
>TRBV28|-|-|TRBJ1-2
CASTGFGPGYTF
TGTGCCAGCACCGGATTTGGGCCTGGCTACACCTTC
>TRBV6-1|-|TRBD1|TRBJ1-5
CASSGDRTNQPQHF
TGTGCCAGCAGTGGGGACAGGACCAATCAGCCCCAGCATTTT
>TRBV7-9|-|-|TRBJ1-3
CSSSLMSARGSTIYF
TGTTCCAGCAGCTTAATGAGTGCCAGGGGATCCACCATATATTTT
>TRBV28|-|-|TRBJ1-3
CASSVADNSGNTIYF
TGTGCCAGCAGTGTGGCAGACAACTCTGGAAACACCATATATTTT
>TRBV5-1|-|-|TRBJ1-1
CASNMGGGANTEAFF
TGCGCCAGCAACATGGGGGGGGGCGCGAACACTGAAGCTTTCTTT
>TRBV19|-|TRBD1|TRBJ1-2
CASSMDPGQGIYGYTF
TGTGCCAGTAGTATGGACCCGGGACAGGGGATCTATGGCTACACCTTC
>TRBV9|-|TRBD1|TRBJ2-1
CASSTSGQGYNEQFF
TGTGCCAGCAGCACCTCCGGACAGGGGTACAATGAGCAGTTCTTC
>TRBV2|-|-|TRBJ2-5
CASRRDREETQYF
TGTGCCAGCAGAAGAGACAGAGAAGAGACCCAGTACTTC
>TRBV6-1|-|-|TRBJ1-3
CASRPGGSGNTIYF
TGTGCCAGCAGGCCGGGAGGGAGTGGAAACACCATATATTTT
>TRBV4-2|-|-|TRBJ1-2
CASSQPLGGTEVIYGYTF
TGTGCCAGCAGCCAACCCTTAGGGGGAACAGAAGTAATATATGGCTACACCTTC
>TRBV4-3|-|-|TRBJ2-3
CASSQEGAATDTQYF
TGCGCCAGCAGCCAAGAGGGAGCGGCCACAGATACGCAGTATTTT
>TRBV6-6|-|TRBD1|TRBJ1-3
CASSRQGVSGNTIYF
TGTGCCAGCAGTCGACAGGGCGTGAGTGGAAACACCATATATTTT
>TRBV28|-|TRBD1|TRBJ1-2
CASSLTGTGYGYTF
TGTGCCAGCAGTTTAACCGGGACAGGGTATGGCTACACCTTC
>TRBV20-1|-|-|TRBJ2-5
CSATAETQYF
TGCAGTGCTACAGCGGAGACCCAGTACTTC
>TRBV5-1|-|TRBD1|TRBJ1-5
CASSPGTGPPGNQPQHF
TGCGCCAGCAGCCCCGGGACAGGGCCCCCTGGCAATCAGCCCCAGCATTTT
>TRBV11-2|-|-|TRBJ1-6
CASSSRTEKTDSPLHF
TGTGCCAGCAGCTCACGGACAGAAAAGACTGATTCACCCCTCCACTTT
>TRBV7-3|-|-|TRBJ2-7
CASSRRRLSYEQYF
TGTGCCAGCAGCCGCAGGCGCCTCTCCTACGAGCAGTACTTC
>TRBV7-6|once|TRBD1|TRBJ2-7
CASSFGQGGDEQYF
TGTGCCAGCAGCTTTGGACAGGGTGGGGACGAGCAGTACTTC
>TRBV7-2|-|TRBD1|TRBJ2-7
CASSFGQGPSYEQYF
TGTGCCAGCAGCTTCGGACAGGGACCGTCCTACGAGCAGTACTTC
>TRBV11-2|once|TRBD1|TRBJ2-1
CASSLGQGDEQFF
TGTGCCAGCAGCTTAGGACAGGGCGATGAGCAGTTCTTC
>TRBV27|-|-|TRBJ2-4
CASSSFRENIQYF
TGTGCCAGCAGTTCTTTCCGGGAAAACATTCAGTACTTC
>TRBV28|-|-|TRBJ2-3
CASKKTARDTQYF
TGTGCCAGCAAAAAGACAGCGCGAGATACGCAGTATTTT
>TRBV6-6|-|-|TRBJ2-7
CASSYSGGVYEQYF
TGTGCCAGCAGTTACTCGGGGGGTGTTTACGAGCAGTACTTC
>TRBV9|-|-|TRBJ2-2
CASSRLVTGELFF
TGTGCCAGCAGCAGACTAGTGACCGGGGAGCTGTTTTTT
>TRBV7-2|-|-|TRBJ2-3
CASSPLPTDTQYF
TGTGCCAGCAGTCCCCTACCAACAGATACGCAGTATTTT
>TRBV9|-|TRBD1|TRBJ1-1
CASSVDDRVATEAFF
TGTGCCAGCAGCGTAGATGACAGGGTGGCCACTGAAGCTTTCTTT
>TRBV11-2|-|-|TRBJ1-1
CASSPGTRERAFF
TGTGCCAGCAGCCCCGGGACTCGGGAAAGAGCTTTCTTT
>TRBV10-3|few|-|TRBJ1-2
CAISEMGHGYTF
TGTGCCATCAGTGAGATGGGGCACGGCTACACCTTC
>TRBV5-6|-|TRBD1|TRBJ2-2
CASSPLGTGEGNTGELFF
TGTGCCAGCAGCCCCCTCGGGACAGGGGAAGGAAACACCGGGGAGCTGTTTTTT
>TRBV2|-|TRBD1|TRBJ1-1
CASKGTGANPEAFF
TGTGCCAGCAAGGGGACAGGTGCAAACCCTGAAGCTTTCTTT
>TRBV5-5|once|TRBD1|TRBJ1-2
CASSYNTRTGTYGYTF
TGTGCCAGCAGCTATAATACGAGGACAGGAACCTATGGCTACACCTTC
>TRBV7-2|-|-|TRBJ2-4
CASSLDSGINIQYF
TGTGCCAGCAGCTTAGATTCAGGGATAAACATTCAGTACTTC
>TRBV10-1|-|-|TRBJ1-5
CASSESFLSSQGLHQPQHF
TGCGCCAGCAGTGAGTCGTTCCTTTCTTCTCAGGGGCTCCATCAGCCCCAGCATTTT
>TRBV7-2|once|TRBD1|TRBJ2-5
CASKGDRYQETQYF
TGTGCCAGCAAGGGGGACAGGTACCAAGAGACCCAGTACTTC
>TRBV9|-|-|TRBJ2-7
CASSVGQAGRQYF
TGTGCCAGCAGCGTAGGGCAGGCCGGGAGGCAGTACTTC
>TRBV5-1|once|TRBD1|TRBJ2-5
CASSLQGAQETQYF
TGCGCCAGCAGCTTACAGGGGGCTCAAGAGACCCAGTACTTC
>TRBV7-9|-|-|TRBJ2-5
CASSFAEGLGGMETQYF
TGTGCCAGCAGCTTCGCGGAAGGTCTTGGGGGGATGGAGACCCAGTACTTC
>TRBV9|-|-|TRBJ1-2
CASSVDPDRLQNYGYTF
TGTGCCAGCAGCGTAGATCCCGACAGGCTGCAGAACTATGGCTACACCTTC
>TRBV6-1|-|-|TRBJ2-2
CASRTTTAGELFF
TGTGCCAGCAGGACGACTACCGCCGGGGAGCTGTTTTTT
>TRBV4-3|-|TRBD1|TRBJ2-7
CASSQQPGQSTYEQYF
TGCGCCAGCAGCCAGCAACCGGGACAGTCCACCTACGAGCAGTACTTC
>TRBV6-1|-|TRBD1|TRBJ2-3
CASSEAGTEPSTDTQYF
TGTGCCAGCAGTGAAGCGGGGACAGAACCTAGCACAGATACGCAGTATTTT
>TRBV5-6|-|-|TRBJ2-7
CASSLVYSYEQYF
TGTGCCAGCAGCTTGGTATACTCCTACGAGCAGTACTTC